The rows below give T cell receptor beta chains drawn from one sample of a study of CD4 T cells in relation to SARS-CoV-2 and coronaviruses. Their recognized antigens are unknown. TCRdb keeps only in-frame clones here, not all; method: immunoSEQ multiplex PCR. The top ten clones hold about a sixth of a sample with 25,000 to 30,000 clones, roughly 76% of them seen once. Sequencing input: CD4+ T cells from PBMCs, cultured in vitro. All receptors derive from a human donor in good health. Both conserved end residues are part of each CDR3. The D gene is left open where the match is weak. Rows give clone size only sometimes, using once, few, many, or a class for an expanded clone.

.,TRBJ2-3,.,TRBV3-1/TRBV3-2,CASSQDWSGSTDTQYF,TGTGCCAGCAGCCAAGATTGGAGCGGGAGCACAGATACGCAGTATTTT
.,TRBJ2-5,.,TRBV10-2,CASKEGSRETQYF,TGCGCCAGCAAGGAGGGGTCCCGAGAGACCCAGTACTTC
.,TRBJ1-2,.,TRBV7-8,CASSYQPRDGYTF,TGTGCCAGCAGCTACCAACCCAGAGATGGCTACACCTTC
.,TRBJ2-5,.,TRBV7-8,CASSSIGRETQYF,TGTGCCAGCAGTTCGATTGGCAGAGAGACCCAGTACTTC
.,TRBJ1-4,.,TRBV7-8,CASSLSVQHEKLFF,TGTGCCAGCAGCTTAAGCGTGCAACATGAAAAACTGTTTTTT
.,TRBJ1-2,.,TRBV2,CASSEVGQGQAGYTF,TGTGCCAGCAGTGAAGTCGGGCAGGGCCAGGCTGGCTACACCTTC
.,TRBJ2-1,once,TRBV19,CASSKQGREQFF,TGTGCCAGTAGTAAACAGGGTCGAGAGCAGTTCTTC
.,TRBJ2-7,few,TRBV6-6,CASSSVTATHYEQYF,TGTGCCAGCAGTTCCGTGACTGCGACCCACTACGAGCAGTACTTC
.,TRBJ2-2,.,TRBV6-6,CASRSGAPGELFF,TGTGCCAGCAGGTCTGGAGCCCCCGGGGAGCTGTTTTTT
.,TRBJ2-7,.,TRBV11-1,CASSLQQSSYEQYF,TGTGCCAGCAGCTTACAGCAGAGCTCCTACGAGCAGTACTTC
TRBD2,TRBJ2-5,.,TRBV18,CASSPPMTSGRAHGETQYF,TGTGCCAGCTCACCACCGATGACTAGCGGGAGGGCCCACGGGGAGACCCAGTACTTC
TRBD1,TRBJ2-7,.,TRBV10-2,CASSESAGTEYEQYF,TGCGCCAGCAGTGAGTCTGCCGGGACAGAATACGAGCAGTACTTC
TRBD2,TRBJ2-1,few,TRBV4-2,CASSQDNSASGYNEQFF,TGTGCCAGCAGCCAAGATAACAGTGCTAGCGGTTACAATGAGCAGTTCTTC
TRBD1,TRBJ1-2,once,TRBV19,CASSRAPGTGLAYGYTF,TGTGCCAGTAGTAGGGCGCCCGGGACAGGACTAGCCTATGGCTACACCTTC
.,TRBJ1-1,.,TRBV10-1,CASSESGGPTEAFF,TGCGCCAGCAGTGAGTCTGGGGGTCCCACTGAAGCTTTCTTT
.,TRBJ1-4,once,TRBV28,CASTTSGQGLNEKLFF,TGTGCCAGCACCACTTCCGGGCAGGGCCTTAATGAAAAACTGTTTTTT
.,TRBJ2-3,.,TRBV19,CASSIGLYTQYF,TGTGCCAGTAGTATCGGACTGTACACGCAGTATTTT
.,TRBJ2-1,.,TRBV7-3,CASSGGTVNEQFF,TGTGCCAGCAGCGGGGGGACTGTCAATGAGCAGTTCTTC
.,TRBJ2-1,once,TRBV19,CASSSLIVHNEQFF,TGTGCCAGTAGTTCCCTAATCGTCCACAATGAGCAGTTCTTC
.,TRBJ2-1,.,TRBV5-1,CASSLGQIENEQFF,TGCGCCAGCAGCTTGGGGCAGATTGAGAATGAGCAGTTCTTC
.,TRBJ2-5,.,TRBV4-3,CASSQDWRAETQYF,TGCGCCAGCAGCCAAGATTGGAGGGCCGAGACCCAGTACTTC
.,TRBJ1-6,few,TRBV10-3,CAISLSGLNSPLHF,TGTGCCATCAGCTTATCGGGATTAAATTCACCCCTCCACTTT
.,TRBJ2-7,.,TRBV10-3,CAISGPSGTEKTYEQYF,TGTGCCATCAGTGGGCCGTCCGGGACCGAAAAGACCTACGAGCAGTACTTC
TRBD2,TRBJ2-2,.,TRBV4-1,CASSQLAGVGTGELFF,TGCGCCAGCAGCCAACTAGCGGGAGTTGGTACCGGGGAGCTGTTTTTT
.,TRBJ2-7,few,TRBV10-1,CASSDGRFVQYF,TGCGCCAGCAGTGACGGCCGCTTTGTGCAGTACTTC
.,TRBJ2-1,.,TRBV7-9,CASSQGRFEQFF,TGTGCCAGCAGCCAAGGGAGGTTTGAGCAGTTCTTC
TRBD2,TRBJ2-2,.,TRBV7-3,CASSLFAGGVNTGELFF,TGTGCCAGCAGCTTATTTGCGGGAGGAGTTAACACCGGGGAGCTGTTTTTT
.,TRBJ2-7,.,TRBV29-1,CSAAGTSGQYF,TGCAGCGCCGCAGGGACTTCTGGGCAGTACTTC
.,TRBJ2-6,.,TRBV11-2,CASSFGDTSGANVLTF,TGTGCCAGCAGCTTTGGCGACACCTCTGGGGCCAACGTCCTGACTTTC
.,TRBJ1-2,.,TRBV9,CASSARVTGYYGYTF,TGTGCCAGCAGCGCCAGGGTAACAGGGTACTATGGCTACACCTTC
.,TRBJ2-7,.,TRBV27,CASSLFAGAGRAYEQYF,TGTGCCAGCAGTTTATTTGCGGGGGCGGGCAGGGCCTACGAGCAGTACTTC
TRBD1,TRBJ2-1,once,TRBV7-9,CAVPRDRPYNEQFF,TGTGCCGTCCCCCGGGACAGGCCATACAATGAGCAGTTCTTC
TRBD2,TRBJ2-2,.,TRBV5-3,CARRVWRGLAVYTGELFF,TGTGCCAGAAGGGTTTGGAGAGGACTAGCGGTTTACACCGGGGAGCTGTTTTTT
TRBD1,TRBJ2-7,.,TRBV18,CASSSGQGSREQYF,TGTGCCAGCTCATCGGGACAGGGGAGTAGGGAGCAGTACTTC
.,TRBJ1-1,.,TRBV7-2,CASSQVPENTEAFF,TGTGCCAGCAGCCAAGTTCCAGAGAACACTGAAGCTTTCTTT
.,TRBJ1-1,.,TRBV27,CATSNQGRNTEAFF,TGTGCCACCTCAAATCAGGGGCGGAACACTGAAGCTTTCTTT
.,TRBJ1-2,.,TRBV5-6,CASSGYYYGYTF,TGTGCCAGCAGCGGGTATTACTATGGCTACACCTTC